Following are 20 T cell receptor beta chains from one sample sequenced in a study of blood T cell repertoires in COVID-19. The repertoire was sequenced with immunoSEQ multiplex PCR; TCRdb's copy has only in-frame clones and lacks some. There are about 230,000 clones in the sample; roughly 83% occur only once, and under 3% lies in the top ten. Sequencing was done on a sample of peripheral blood. The receptors derive from a woman between 65 and 79 years old with active or convalescent COVID-19.

CDR3: CASSLGEGSAYEQYF. The CDR3 DNA follows: TGTGCCAGCAGCTTGGGGGAGGGAAGCGCCTACGAGCAGTACTTC. The J gene is TRBJ2-7, the V gene TRBV5-5, with TRBD2 matching 7 bases. Per the germline V gene, CDR1 is SGHKS and CDR2 is YYEKEE (reference sequence). Trimming removed 0 bases from V and 2 bases from J; junction bases left unmatched: 5. The CDR3 is made up of 15 amino acids.

In regard to this clone: The sample contains more than one DNA sequence encoding this CDR3. The genes are TRBV19 and TRBJ1-5, with D possibly being TRBD1 (5 bases). CDR3 length: 15 residues. From germline, CDR1 is LNHDA and CDR2 SQIVND (reference sequence). Trimming removed 3 bases from V and 4 bases from J, with 13 bases in between. CDR3 sequence (DNA): TGTGCCAGTAGTATGGGTGCAGGGCGTAATCAGCCCCAGCATTTT. Translation gives CASSMGAGRNQPQHF.

The V and J genes are TRBV19 and TRBJ2-3; 10 nucleotides agree with TRBD1. Looked up from germline, CDR1 is LNHDA and CDR2 is SQIVND (reference sequence). Trimming removed 1 base from V and 6 bases from J; junction bases left unmatched: 7. CDR3 length: 16 residues. The CDR3 reads CASSIGQTGGADTQYF. The CDR3 nucleotides are TGTGCCAGTAGTATAGGTCAGACAGGGGGCGCCGATACGCAGTATTTT. The full variable domain, in which reference TRBV19 and TRBJ2-3 provide the parts outside the CDR3, is DGGITQSPKYLFRKEGQNVTLSCEQNLNHDAMYWYRQDPGQGLRLIYYSQIVNDFQKGDIAEGYSVSREKKESFPLTVTSAQKNPTAFYLCASSIGQTGGADTQYFGPGTRLTVL.

This chain joins TRBV6-2 or TRBV6-3 and TRBJ1-2; D is unresolved. CDR3 length: 11 amino acids. Germline V gene sequence: CDR1 MNHEY, CDR2 SVGEGT. V lost 4 bases and J 8 bases, leaving 8 bases between the germline ends. This CDR3 reads CASSSGRGYTF. The CDR3 nucleotides are TGTGCCAGCAGTTCAGGCCGCGGCTACACCTTC.

The chain uses TRBV10-3 and TRBJ2-7, with 7 bases aligning to TRBD2. This CDR3 contains 16 residues. The trim removed 6 bases at V and 5 bases at J, leaving 16 bases unmatched. CDR1 and CDR2 from the germline V gene are ENHRY and SYGVKD. CDR3 DNA sequence: TGTGCCATCAGCGTCCCAAAGAGCGGGAATACCCACGAGCAGTACTTC. Translation: CAISVPKSGNTHEQYF.

This rearrangement joins TRBV6-6 to TRBJ1-2; TRBD1 matches 7 bases. V shed 4 bases and J 2 bases; nucleotides not matched to a gene: 7. The germline gives CDR1 MNHNY, CDR2 SVGAGI (reference sequence). The CDR3 consists of 15 residues. The CDR3 region is CASSLQTGPNYGYTF. CDR3 in DNA: TGTGCCAGCAGTTTACAGACAGGGCCCAACTATGGCTACACCTTC.

This chain's CDR3 is CATKPQGKRSGYTF. The CDR3 DNA sequence: TGTGCCACCAAGCCTCAGGGGAAACGGTCTGGCTACACCTTC. V gene TRBV24-1 combines with J gene TRBJ1-2, with a possible D match to TRBD1 (6 bases). This CDR3 is built from 14 residues. V was cut by 8 bases and J by 7 bases, with 19 bases left in between. CDR1 is KGHDR, CDR2 SFDVKD, per germline.

This clone was detected only once. The genes are TRBV20-1 and TRBJ1-2, with 10 positions matching TRBD1. The CDR3 runs to 15 residues. V lost 3 bases, J lost 3 bases, and 7 bases stayed unmatched. Germline CDR1 DFQATT, CDR2 SNEGSKA (reference sequence). CDR3 in DNA: TGCAGTGCTAGTCCGGGACAGGGGTCCGACTATGGCTACACCTTC. It is translated as CSASPGQGSDYGYTF.

This clone has just one count. The CDR3 protein is CASRTLEADTEAFF. CDR3 sequence (DNA): TGTGCCAGCAGAACCTTGGAGGCGGACACTGAAGCTTTCTTT. The chain combines TRBV28 with TRBJ1-1; the D is unclear. The germline CDR1 and CDR2 sequences are MDHEN and SYDVKM. V dropped 6 bases and J dropped 3 bases, with 14 bases sitting between them. The CDR3 has 14 residues.

Turning to this clone: This sample includes further DNA sequences coding for the same CDR3. This CDR3 reads CASSLRTSGGDTQYF. The DNA for the CDR3 is TGCGCCAGCAGCTTGAGGACTAGCGGAGGAGATACGCAGTATTTT. The V and J genes are TRBV5-1 and TRBJ2-3; TRBD2 matches at 10 bases. The V segment lost 1 base and the J segment 5 bases; nucleotides outside the gene matches: 4. Germline lookup yields CDR1 SGHRS and CDR2 YFSETQ. The CDR3 sequence is 15 residues long.

This chain uses TRBV15 with TRBJ1-1; D unclear. The CDR3 loop spans 15 amino acids. The V gene's germline CDR1 is LNHNV and CDR2 YYDKDF (reference sequence). Trimming took 0 bases from V and 3 from J, leaving 11 bases between them. CDR3 in amino acids: CATSRDVGGYTEAFF. DNA of the CDR3: TGTGCCACCAGCAGAGATGTGGGAGGATACACTGAAGCTTTCTTT.

This sequence joins TRBV6-1 and TRBJ2-3, with 16 bases aligning to TRBD2. Unmatched junction bases numbered 9, after V lost 3 bases and J lost 6 bases. The CDR3 length is 18 residues. Per the germline V gene, CDR1 is MNHNS and CDR2 is SASEGT. In nucleotides, the CDR3 is TGTGCCAGCAGTGAGCTTTGGGGACTAGCGGGAGGGCAGGATACGCAGTATTTT. As protein: CASSELWGLAGGQDTQYF.

This clone was counted only a few times. CDR3 coding DNA: TGCGCCAGCAGCCTACAGTTCCCAAGCAATCAGCCCCAGCATTTT. This codes for CASSLQFPSNQPQHF. This rearrangement joins TRBV4-3 to TRBJ1-5; D is unclear. Trimming removed 4 bases from V and 1 base from J, with 11 bases in between. Per the germline V gene, CDR1 is LGHNA and CDR2 is YSLEER. This CDR3 spans 15 amino acids.

V gene TRBV3-1 (or the pseudogene TRBV3-2) combines with J gene TRBJ2-3; 7 bases are shared with TRBD2. Unmatched junction bases numbered 8, after V lost 6 bases and J lost 5 bases. CDR3 length equals 14 residues. The germline V gene encodes CDR1 LGHDT and CDR2 YNNKEL (reference sequence). CDR3 nucleotides: TGTGCCAGCAGTCTTAGCGGGCCTAGAGATACGCAGTATTTT. Translated, it gives CASSLSGPRDTQYF.

This clone was counted between two and nine times. The gene calls are TRBV11-3 and TRBJ2-4, with TRBD1 matching 9 bases. Germline loops: CDR1 SGHNT, CDR2 YENEEA. CDR3 length: 13 residues. J lost 6 bases, V lost 3 bases, and 0 bases had no gene match. The CDR3 sequence is CASSLGQGNIQYF. The DNA of the CDR3 is TGTGCCAGCAGCTTGGGACAGGGAAACATTCAGTACTTC. The variable domain in full, completed from reference TRBV11-3 and TRBJ2-4, reads EAGVVQSPRYKIIEKKQPVAFWCNPISGHNTLYWYLQNLGQGPELLIRYENEEAVDDSQLPKDRFSAERLKGVDSTLKIQPAELGDSAVYLCASSLGQGNIQYFGAGTRLSVL.

This clone was detected ten times or more. The rearrangement uses TRBV27 and TRBJ1-5, with a possible D match to TRBD1 (6 bases). Trimming removed 5 bases at V and 6 bases at J, with 14 bases between. CDR1 and CDR2 (germline): MNHEY, SMNVEV (reference sequence). The CDR3 totals 14 residues. The CDR3: CASSQGNRGQPQHF. CDR3 coding DNA: TGTGCCAGCAGTCAGGGGAATCGGGGTCAGCCCCAGCATTTT.

This chain links TRBV23-1 with TRBJ1-2, with D unclear. TRBV23-1 is assigned to the ORF class and has an uncertain function. This CDR3 has 13 amino acids. The V gene lost 0 bases and the J gene lost 9 bases, with 11 bases spanning the gap. The CDR3 DNA reads TGCGCCAGCAGTCAATCGGCGGCCCCGAGCTACACCTTC. Its translation: CASSQSAAPSYTF.

This clone was found once. J is TRBJ2-3 and V is TRBV6-5; D might be TRBD2 (6 bases). The CDR3 runs 14 residues. CDR1 is MNHEY and CDR2 is SVGAGI in the germline V gene. V was shortened by 6 bases and J by 6 bases, with 16 bases between the two germline ends. The CDR3 region is CASRLPGEADTQYF. The CDR3 bases are TGTGCCAGCAGACTCCCGGGGGAGGCGGATACGCAGTATTTT.

This sequence joins TRBV18 and TRBJ1-2; possibly TRBD1 for D (5 bases). CDR3 length: 15 amino acids. Trimming removed 2 bases at V and 0 bases at J, with 10 bases between. Germline CDR1 KGHSH, CDR2 LQKENI. This CDR3 reads CASSPSGEANYGYTF. DNA of the CDR3: TGTGCCAGCTCACCATCGGGGGAAGCTAACTATGGCTACACCTTC.

This chain joins TRBV5-1 and TRBJ1-3; 10 nucleotides match TRBD1. J lost 3 bases, V lost 3 bases, and 0 bases had no gene match. From germline, CDR1 is SGHRS and CDR2 YFSETQ. This CDR3 has 14 amino acids. CDR3 sequence reads: CASSWTGGGNTIYF. DNA of the CDR3: TGCGCCAGCAGCTGGACAGGGGGTGGAAACACCATATATTTT.